A selection of T cell receptor beta chains follows, all from one sample in a study of graft-versus-host responses after intestinal transplantation. The method was immunoSEQ multiplex PCR; TCRdb's version includes in-frame clones alone and lacks a portion of them. The sample shows about 110,000 clones, approximately 93% of them seen only once. Antigen specificity for these receptors is unknown. The material was unstimulated CD8+ T cells sorted from spleen or lymph node cells, obtained before transplant. All receptors derive from a human donor who was the organ donor for an intestinal transplant. Each CDR3 is given with its conserved first and last residue. Fields, in order: J gene, D gene, clone size, V gene, CDR3 DNA, CDR3 protein. D genes are given only for firm matches. Size is omitted from some rows. Given values are once, few, many or a class for expanded clones.

TRBJ2-2	-	-	TRBV1	TGCACCAGCAGCCAGCCAAACCTTACCGGGGAGCTGTTTTTT	CTSSQPNLTGELFF
TRBJ2-3	TRBD1	-	TRBV7-9	TGTGCCAGCAGCAAGCCGGGACAGGGGACAGATACGCAGTATTTT	CASSKPGQGTDTQYF
TRBJ1-2	-	-	TRBV2	TGTGCCAGCAGTGAAGACCACAAGAACTATGGCTACACCTTC	CASSEDHKNYGYTF
TRBJ2-1	-	-	TRBV6-1	TGTGCCAGCAGTGAGTTAGACCAACGGGTCCCCAATGAGCAGTTCTTC	CASSELDQRVPNEQFF
TRBJ2-7	-	once	TRBV9	TGTGCCAGCAGCGTAGGTTTCGGCGCCTACGAGCAGTACTTC	CASSVGFGAYEQYF
TRBJ2-5	-	-	TRBV4-1	TGCGCCAGCAGCCAAGGGTCAGGGTTAGAGACCCAGTACTTC	CASSQGSGLETQYF
TRBJ2-3	-	-	TRBV5-6	TGTGCCAGCAGCTCCTTACGCTCAGCCCCCCCTAGCACAGATACGCAGTATTTT	CASSSLRSAPPSTDTQYF
TRBJ2-5	-	-	TRBV29-1	TGCAGCGTTGAAGCCAGGGAAGAGACCCAGTACTTC	CSVEAREETQYF
TRBJ2-2	TRBD1	-	TRBV30	TGTGCCTGGACAGGACAGGGGTTTGGAGGGGAGCTGTTTTTT	CAWTGQGFGGELFF
TRBJ1-5	-	-	TRBV6-1	TGTGCCAGCACTGACCCCTTTAATCAGCCCCAGCATTTT	CASTDPFNQPQHF
TRBJ2-3	TRBD2	-	TRBV6-1	TGTGCCAGCAGTGAAGACTGGGCGGGAGGGAACACAGATACGCAGTATTTT	CASSEDWAGGNTDTQYF
TRBJ1-2	-	-	TRBV9	TGTGCCAGCAGCGAGGGCAGGGCGAACTATGGCTACACCTTC	CASSEGRANYGYTF
TRBJ2-5	TRBD2	-	TRBV19	TGTGCCAGTAGCAGGGGACTAGCGGGAGTCCGGACCCAGTACTTC	CASSRGLAGVRTQYF
TRBJ2-3	TRBD2	-	TRBV5-1	TGCGCCAGCAGCCTTTCCCTCATACCGGGACTAGCCTTGGGAGATACGCAGTATTTT	CASSLSLIPGLALGDTQYF
TRBJ1-2	TRBD1	-	TRBV6-1	TGTGCCAGCAGCACGACAGGGTTCTATGGCTACACCTTC	CASSTTGFYGYTF
TRBJ1-5	-	-	TRBV7-2	TGTGCCAGCAGCCAGTCACAGGGCAGTCAGCCCCAGCATTTT	CASSQSQGSQPQHF
TRBJ2-1	-	-	TRBV28	TGTGCCAGCCGTCCCCTCGCGGCTAGCTGGAATGAGCAGTTCTTC	CASRPLAASWNEQFF
TRBJ1-2	-	-	TRBV5-6	TGTGCCAGCAGCTTATTGGACAGCCCAGCACATGGCTACACCTTC	CASSLLDSPAHGYTF
TRBJ2-1	TRBD2	-	TRBV4-2	TGTGCCAGCAGCCAAGTGGATAGCGGGAGCTACAATGAGCAGTTCTTC	CASSQVDSGSYNEQFF
TRBJ2-2	-	-	TRBV2	TGTGCCAGCAGTGTTAAGATAGGGCCGGGGTCCGGGGAGCTGTTTTTT	CASSVKIGPGSGELFF
TRBJ1-1	-	-	TRBV5-1	TGCGCCAGCAGCTTGGTTGGGCAGGTAAGGGCTGAAGCTTTCTTT	CASSLVGQVRAEAFF
TRBJ1-3	-	-	TRBV9	TGTGCCAGCAGCGTAAGGTCCCGTGAACCCGGAAACACCATATATTTT	CASSVRSREPGNTIYF
TRBJ2-7	TRBD1	-	TRBV7-9	TGTGCCAGCAGCTTAGGACAGGGGGTGAGCGAGCAGTACTTC	CASSLGQGVSEQYF
TRBJ2-7	TRBD2	-	TRBV9	TGTGCCAGCAGCGTATCGGCGGGAGGAATCGAGCAGTACTTC	CASSVSAGGIEQYF
TRBJ2-1	TRBD2	-	TRBV10-2	TGCGCCAGCAGTGGGCCGGGACTAGCGGAACTTCACAATGAGCAGTTCTTC	CASSGPGLAELHNEQFF
TRBJ1-2	-	-	TRBV2	TGTGCCAGCAGTGCAGCGGATAACTATGGCTACACCTTC	CASSAADNYGYTF